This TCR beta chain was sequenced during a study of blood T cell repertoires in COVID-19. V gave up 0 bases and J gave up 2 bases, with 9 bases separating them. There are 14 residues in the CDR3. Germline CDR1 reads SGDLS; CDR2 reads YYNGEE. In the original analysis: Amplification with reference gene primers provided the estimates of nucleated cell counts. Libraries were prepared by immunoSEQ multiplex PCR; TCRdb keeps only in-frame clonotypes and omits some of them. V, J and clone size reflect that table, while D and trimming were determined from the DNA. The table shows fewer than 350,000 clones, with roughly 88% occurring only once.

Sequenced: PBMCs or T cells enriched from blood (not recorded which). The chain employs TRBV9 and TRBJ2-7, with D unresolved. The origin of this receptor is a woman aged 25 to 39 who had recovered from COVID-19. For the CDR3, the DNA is TGTGCCAGCAGCGTAGCAGGTTCCCCCTACGAGCAGTACTTC. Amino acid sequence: CASSVAGSPYEQYF.